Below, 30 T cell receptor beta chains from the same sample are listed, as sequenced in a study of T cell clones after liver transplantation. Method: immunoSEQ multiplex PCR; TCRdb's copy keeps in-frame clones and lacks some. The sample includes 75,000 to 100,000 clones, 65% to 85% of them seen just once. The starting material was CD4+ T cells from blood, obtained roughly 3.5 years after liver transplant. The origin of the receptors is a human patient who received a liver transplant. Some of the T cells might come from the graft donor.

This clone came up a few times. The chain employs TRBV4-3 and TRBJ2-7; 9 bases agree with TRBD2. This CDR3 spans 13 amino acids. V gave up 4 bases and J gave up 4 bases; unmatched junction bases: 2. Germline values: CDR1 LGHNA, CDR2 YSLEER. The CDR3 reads CASSLTSGYEQYF. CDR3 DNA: TGCGCCAGCAGCCTGACTAGCGGTTACGAGCAGTACTTC.

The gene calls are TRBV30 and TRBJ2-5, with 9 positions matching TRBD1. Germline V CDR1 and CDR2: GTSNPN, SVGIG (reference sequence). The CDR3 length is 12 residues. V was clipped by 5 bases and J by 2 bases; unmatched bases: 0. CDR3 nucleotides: TGTGCCTGGGACAGGGGGCAAGAGACCCAGTACTTC. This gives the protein CAWDRGQETQYF.

This CDR3 reads CARAVTNYGYTF. The CDR3 coding sequence is TGTGCCCGGGCAGTTACTAACTATGGCTACACCTTC. The chain joins TRBV30 to TRBJ1-2; D unclear. The CDR3 is 12 amino acids. Trimming cost V 8 bases and J 0 bases, with 10 bases left between them. The germline CDR1 and CDR2 sequences are GTSNPN and SVGIG (reference sequence).

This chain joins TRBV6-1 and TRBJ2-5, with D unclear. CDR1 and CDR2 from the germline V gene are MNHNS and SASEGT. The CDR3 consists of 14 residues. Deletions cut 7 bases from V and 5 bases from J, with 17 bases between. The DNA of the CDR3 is TGTGCCAGCACCGATCGGCTAGACGGGGAGACCCAGTACTTC. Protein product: CASTDRLDGETQYF.

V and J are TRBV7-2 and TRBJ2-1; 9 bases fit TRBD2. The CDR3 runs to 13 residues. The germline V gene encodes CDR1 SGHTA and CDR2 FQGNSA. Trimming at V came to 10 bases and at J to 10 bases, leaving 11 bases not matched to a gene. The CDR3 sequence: CATPLTSGTEQFF. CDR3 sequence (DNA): TGTGCCACCCCTTTGACTAGCGGAACCGAGCAGTTCTTC.

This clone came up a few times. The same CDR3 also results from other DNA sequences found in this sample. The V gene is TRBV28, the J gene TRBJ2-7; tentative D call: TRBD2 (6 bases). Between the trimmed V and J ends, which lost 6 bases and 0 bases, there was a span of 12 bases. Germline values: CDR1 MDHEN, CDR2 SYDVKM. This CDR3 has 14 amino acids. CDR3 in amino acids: CASSLGGSSYEQYF. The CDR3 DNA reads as TGTGCCAGCAGCCTGGGGGGAAGCTCCTACGAGCAGTACTTC.

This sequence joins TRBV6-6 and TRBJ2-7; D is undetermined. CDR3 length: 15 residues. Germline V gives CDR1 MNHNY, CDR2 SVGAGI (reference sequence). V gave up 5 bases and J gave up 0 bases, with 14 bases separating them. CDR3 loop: CASSPDTGTSYEQYF. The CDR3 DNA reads TGTGCCAGCAGTCCCGATACGGGCACCTCCTACGAGCAGTACTTC.

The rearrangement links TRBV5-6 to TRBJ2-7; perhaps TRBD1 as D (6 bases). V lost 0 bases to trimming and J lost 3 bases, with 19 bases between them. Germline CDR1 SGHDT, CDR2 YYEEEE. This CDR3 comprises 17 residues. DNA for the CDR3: TGTGCCAGCAGCTTGGCTATCAGGGGATCTCGGAACTACGAGCAGTACTTC. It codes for CASSLAIRGSRNYEQYF.

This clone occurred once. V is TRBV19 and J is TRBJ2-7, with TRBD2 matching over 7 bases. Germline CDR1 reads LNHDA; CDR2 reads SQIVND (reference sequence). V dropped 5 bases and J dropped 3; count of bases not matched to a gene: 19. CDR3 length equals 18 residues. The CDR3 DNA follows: TGTGCCAGTAGTCCGCGGGGGAGACTAGCCGGCTCGAGCTACGAGCAGTACTTC. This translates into CASSPRGRLAGSSYEQYF.

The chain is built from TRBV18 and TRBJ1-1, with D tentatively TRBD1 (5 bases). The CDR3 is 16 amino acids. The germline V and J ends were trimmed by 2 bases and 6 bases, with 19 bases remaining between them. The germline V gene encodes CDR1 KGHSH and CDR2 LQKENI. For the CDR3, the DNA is TGTGCCAGCTCACCAGAGATAAGAGGGAGGGGCCCTGAAGCTTTCTTT. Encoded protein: CASSPEIRGRGPEAFF.

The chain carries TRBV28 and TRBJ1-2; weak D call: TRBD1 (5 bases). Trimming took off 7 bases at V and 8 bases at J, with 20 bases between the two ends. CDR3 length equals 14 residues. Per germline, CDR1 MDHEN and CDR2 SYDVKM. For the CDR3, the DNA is TGTGCCAGCACCCGACCTCTGGGGCCGGAGGGCTACACCTTC. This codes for CASTRPLGPEGYTF.

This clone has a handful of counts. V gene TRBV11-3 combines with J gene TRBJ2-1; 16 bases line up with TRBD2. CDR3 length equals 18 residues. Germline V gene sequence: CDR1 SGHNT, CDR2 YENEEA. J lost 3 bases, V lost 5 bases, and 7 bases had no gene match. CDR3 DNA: TGTGCCAGCAGCCCCGGGACTAGCGGGAGGGCCAACTACAATGAGCAGTTCTTC. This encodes CASSPGTSGRANYNEQFF. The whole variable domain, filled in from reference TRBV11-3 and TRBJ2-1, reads EAGVVQSPRYKIIEKKQPVAFWCNPISGHNTLYWYLQNLGQGPELLIRYENEEAVDDSQLPKDRFSAERLKGVDSTLKIQPAELGDSAVYLCASSPGTSGRANYNEQFFGPGTRLTVL.

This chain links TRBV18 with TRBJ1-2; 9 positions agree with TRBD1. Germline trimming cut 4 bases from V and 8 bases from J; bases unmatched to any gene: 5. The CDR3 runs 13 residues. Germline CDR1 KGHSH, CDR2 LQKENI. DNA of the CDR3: TGTGCCAGCTCACAAGGGACAGGGAGGGGCTACACCTTC. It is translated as CASSQGTGRGYTF.

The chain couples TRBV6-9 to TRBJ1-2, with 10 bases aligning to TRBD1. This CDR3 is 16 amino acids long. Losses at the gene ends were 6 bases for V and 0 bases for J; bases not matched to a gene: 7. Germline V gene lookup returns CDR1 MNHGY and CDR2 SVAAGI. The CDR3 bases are TGTGCCAGCAGCATAGGGACAGGGGTAGCTAACTATGGCTACACCTTC. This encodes CASSIGTGVANYGYTF.

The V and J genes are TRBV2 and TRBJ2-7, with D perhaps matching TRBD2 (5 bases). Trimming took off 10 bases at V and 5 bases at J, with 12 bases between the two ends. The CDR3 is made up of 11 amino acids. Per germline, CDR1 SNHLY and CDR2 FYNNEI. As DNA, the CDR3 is TGTGCCACCGGACTCCTCCACGAGCAGTACTTC. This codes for CATGLLHEQYF.

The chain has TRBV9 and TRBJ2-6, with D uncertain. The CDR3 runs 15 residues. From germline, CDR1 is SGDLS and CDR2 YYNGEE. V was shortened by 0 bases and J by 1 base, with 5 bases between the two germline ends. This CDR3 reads CASSVGVSGANVLTF. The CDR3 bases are TGTGCCAGCAGCGTAGGGGTATCTGGGGCCAACGTCCTGACTTTC. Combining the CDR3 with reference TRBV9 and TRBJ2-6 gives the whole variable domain DSGVTQTPKHLITATGQRVTLRCSPRSGDLSVYWYQQSLDQGLQFLIQYYNGEERAKGNILERFSAQQFPDLHSELNLSSLELGDSALYFCASSVGVSGANVLTFGAGSRLTVL.

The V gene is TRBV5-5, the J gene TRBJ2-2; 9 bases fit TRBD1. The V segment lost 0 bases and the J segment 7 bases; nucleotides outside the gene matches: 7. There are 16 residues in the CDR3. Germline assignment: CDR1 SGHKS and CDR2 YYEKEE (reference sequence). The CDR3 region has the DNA TGTGCCAGCAGCTTGGGGCCTGGGGGACAGGGCGGGGAGCTGTTTTTT. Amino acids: CASSLGPGGQGGELFF.

As DNA, the CDR3 is TGTGCCAGCAGATCACCGTCGGGAACCTACGAGCAGTACTTC. This gives the protein CASRSPSGTYEQYF. The V call is TRBV7-2, the J call TRBJ2-7; possible D gene TRBD2, 5 bases. Germline V CDR1 and CDR2: SGHTA, FQGNSA. The CDR3 extends over 14 amino acids. Trimming took 6 bases from V and 2 from J, leaving 14 bases between them.

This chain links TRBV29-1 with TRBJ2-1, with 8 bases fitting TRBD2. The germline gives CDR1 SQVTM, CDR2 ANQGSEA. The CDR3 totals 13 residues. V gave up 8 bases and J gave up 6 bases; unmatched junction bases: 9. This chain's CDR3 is CSLAGSGANEQFF. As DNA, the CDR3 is TGCAGCTTAGCGGGGTCGGGCGCCAATGAGCAGTTCTTC.

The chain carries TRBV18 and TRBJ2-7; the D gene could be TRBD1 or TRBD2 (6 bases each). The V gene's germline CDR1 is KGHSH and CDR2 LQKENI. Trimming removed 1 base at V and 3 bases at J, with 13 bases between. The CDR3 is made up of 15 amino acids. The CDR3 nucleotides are TGTGCCAGCTCACCACTACGGGGGCTCCACTACGAGCAGTACTTC. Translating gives CASSPLRGLHYEQYF.

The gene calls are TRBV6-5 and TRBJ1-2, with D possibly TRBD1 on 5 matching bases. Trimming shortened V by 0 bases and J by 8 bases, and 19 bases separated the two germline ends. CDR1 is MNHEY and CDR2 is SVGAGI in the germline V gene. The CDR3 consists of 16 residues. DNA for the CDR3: TGTGCCAGCAGTTACTCGAGGTGGGGGGGAGGTACCGGCTACACCTTC. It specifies CASSYSRWGGGTGYTF.

Written as DNA, the CDR3 is TGCAGCGTTGGACTAAATGGGGGCTACACCTTC. The encoded protein is CSVGLNGGYTF. The chain carries TRBV29-1 and TRBJ1-2; D ambiguous. V lost 4 bases to trimming and J lost 8 bases, with 11 bases between them. Germline loops: CDR1 SQVTM, CDR2 ANQGSEA. The CDR3 is 11 amino acids. The full variable domain, rest sourced from reference TRBV29-1 and TRBJ1-2, is SAVISQKPSRDICQRGTSLTIQCQVDSQVTMMFWYRQQPGQSLTLIATANQGSEATYESGFVIDKFPISRPNLTFSTLTVSNMSPEDSSIYLCSVGLNGGYTFGSGTRLTVV.

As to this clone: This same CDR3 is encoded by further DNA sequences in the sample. This CDR3 reads CASSLVGPNYGYTF. The CDR3 nucleotides read TGTGCCAGCAGTTTAGTAGGGCCTAACTATGGCTACACCTTC. This chain links TRBV28 with TRBJ1-2; D unclear. The CDR3 spans 14 residues. V lost 2 bases, J lost 0 bases, and 7 bases lay in between. Germline lookup yields CDR1 MDHEN and CDR2 SYDVKM.

The DNA of the CDR3 is TGTGCCAGCTCACCTTTCGGGGGGCGGGCGACTGAAGCTTTCTTT. Translation gives CASSPFGGRATEAFF. The J gene is TRBJ1-1, the V gene TRBV18; D may be TRBD1 (6 bases). Trimming took off 3 bases at V and 5 bases at J, with 16 bases between the two ends. Germline assignment: CDR1 KGHSH and CDR2 LQKENI. The CDR3 is made up of 15 amino acids.

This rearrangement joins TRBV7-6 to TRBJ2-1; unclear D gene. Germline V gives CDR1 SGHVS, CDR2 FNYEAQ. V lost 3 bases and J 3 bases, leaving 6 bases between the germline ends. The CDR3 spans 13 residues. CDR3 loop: CASSFQSYNEQFF. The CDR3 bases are TGTGCCAGCAGCTTCCAAAGCTACAATGAGCAGTTCTTC.

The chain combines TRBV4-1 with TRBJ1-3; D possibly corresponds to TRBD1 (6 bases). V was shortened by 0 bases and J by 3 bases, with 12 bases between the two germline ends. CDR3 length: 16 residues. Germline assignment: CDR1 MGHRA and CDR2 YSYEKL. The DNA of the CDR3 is TGCGCCAGCAGCCAAGATGCACAGGGAATTGGAAACACCATATATTTT. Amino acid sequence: CASSQDAQGIGNTIYF.

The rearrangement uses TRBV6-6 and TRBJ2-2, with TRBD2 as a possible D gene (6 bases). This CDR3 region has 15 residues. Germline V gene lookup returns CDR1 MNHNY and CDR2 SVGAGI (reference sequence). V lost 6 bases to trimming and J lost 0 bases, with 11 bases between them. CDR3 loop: CASSRGTSNTGELFF. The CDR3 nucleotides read TGTGCCAGCAGCCGCGGGACGTCGAACACCGGGGAGCTGTTTTTT.

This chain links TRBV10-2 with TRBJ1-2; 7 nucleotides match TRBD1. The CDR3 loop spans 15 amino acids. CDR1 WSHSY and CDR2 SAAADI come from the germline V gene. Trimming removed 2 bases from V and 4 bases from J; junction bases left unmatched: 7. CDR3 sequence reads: CASSELSGQFYGYTF. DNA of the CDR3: TGCGCCAGCAGTGAGCTCTCGGGACAGTTCTATGGCTACACCTTC.

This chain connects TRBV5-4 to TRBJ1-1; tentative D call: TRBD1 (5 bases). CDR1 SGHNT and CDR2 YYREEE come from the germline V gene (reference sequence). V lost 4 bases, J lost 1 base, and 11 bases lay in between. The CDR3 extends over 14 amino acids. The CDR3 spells CASSVDRRNTEAFF. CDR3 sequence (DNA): TGTGCCAGCAGCGTAGACAGACGGAACACTGAAGCTTTCTTT. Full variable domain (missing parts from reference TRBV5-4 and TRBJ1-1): ETGVTQSPTHLIKTRGQQVTLRCSSQSGHNTVSWYQQALGQGPQFIFQYYREEENGRGNFPPRFSGLQFPNYSSELNVNALELDDSALYLCASSVDRRNTEAFFGQGTRLTVV.

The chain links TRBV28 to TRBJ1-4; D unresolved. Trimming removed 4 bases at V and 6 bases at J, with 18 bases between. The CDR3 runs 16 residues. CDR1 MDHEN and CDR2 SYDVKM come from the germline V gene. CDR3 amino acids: CASSSTGVGEDEKLFF. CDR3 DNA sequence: TGTGCCAGCAGTTCCACCGGAGTTGGGGAGGATGAAAAACTGTTTTTT.